The clone carrying this T cell receptor (beta chain) has only a few counts. The antigen is not known. This sample stems from a study of blood T cells in healthy people across ages. Study outcomes and limitations: Naive CD4+ cell counts and diversity both ran higher in long-lived than in aged donors.

PCR was performed a second time for about 7 to 11 cycles using a sample-barcoded 5' primer and a J-beta primer mix. One entry per CDR3 protein results from TCRdb running MiXCR on the 5' RACE reads. The sample contains about 800,000 distinct CDR3 sequences, roughly 25% of which appear only once. CDR3 length: 17 residues. CDR1 SEHNR and CDR2 FQNEAQ come from the germline V gene (reference sequence). V lost 5 bases and J 0 bases, leaving 16 bases between the germline ends. In addition, the sample was reused for a study of T cells of mothers and their children.

Material for sequencing was blood. The sequence was collected from a boy aged 10-17 years in good health. The chain carries TRBV7-9 and TRBJ1-4; D not resolved. The CDR3 DNA reads as TGTGCCAGCAGCGACACCCGTGGGGTAACAACTAATGAAAAACTGTTTTTT. This codes for CASSDTRGVTTNEKLFF.